This is a list of T cell receptor beta chains from one sample in a study of cytomegalovirus exposure and HLA in healthy donors. The table came from immunoSEQ multiplex PCR; TCRdb's copy has only in-frame clones and leaves some out. The data show under 120,000 clones, with about 74% seen just once and roughly 5% held by the top ten. Sequencing input: PBMCs. The receptors here all came from a female donor in good health and CMV-seropositive. The CDR3 runs from the conserved cysteine through the conserved F or W. A D gene is named only where the DNA matches it firmly. A clone size is listed for some rows: how often the clone was seen (once, few, many), or a class if it is expanded.

v_call: TRBV29-1; clone_size: .; j_call: TRBJ1-1; d_call: .; cdr3_aa: CSVSGVVNTEAFF; cdr3_nt: TGCAGCGTTTCGGGGGTGGTGAACACTGAAGCTTTCTTT
v_call: TRBV12-2; clone_size: .; j_call: TRBJ2-1; d_call: .; cdr3_aa: CASRLGRSGVYNEQFF; cdr3_nt: TGTGCAAGTCGCTTAGGTCGTAGCGGGGTCTACAATGAGCAGTTCTTC
v_call: TRBV7-2; clone_size: .; j_call: TRBJ1-1; d_call: .; cdr3_aa: CASSFDGSRTEAFF; cdr3_nt: TGTGCCAGCAGCTTCGACGGATCGAGGACTGAAGCTTTCTTT
v_call: TRBV11-2; clone_size: .; j_call: TRBJ2-1; d_call: TRBD2; cdr3_aa: CASSLDRSFGTSGKYNEQFF; cdr3_nt: TGTGCCAGCAGCTTAGATAGGTCGTTCGGGACTAGCGGCAAATACAATGAGCAGTTCTTC
v_call: TRBV18; clone_size: .; j_call: TRBJ2-5; d_call: .; cdr3_aa: CASSQSSHMFQETQYF; cdr3_nt: TGTGCCAGCTCACAGTCTTCTCACATGTTCCAAGAGACCCAGTACTTC
v_call: TRBV19; clone_size: .; j_call: TRBJ2-2; d_call: .; cdr3_aa: CASGAVGGGELFF; cdr3_nt: TGTGCCAGTGGGGCGGTAGGTGGCGGGGAGCTGTTTTTT
v_call: TRBV4-2; clone_size: .; j_call: TRBJ2-3; d_call: .; cdr3_aa: CASSQDLADTQYF; cdr3_nt: TGTGCCAGCAGCCAAGATCTAGCAGATACGCAGTATTTT
v_call: TRBV2; clone_size: .; j_call: TRBJ2-7; d_call: .; cdr3_aa: CASSPWDSYEQYF; cdr3_nt: TGTGCCAGCAGTCCTTGGGACTCGTACGAGCAGTACTTC
v_call: TRBV7-2; clone_size: .; j_call: TRBJ2-1; d_call: .; cdr3_aa: CASSPRWAGNEQFF; cdr3_nt: TGTGCCAGCAGCCCAAGATGGGCGGGCAATGAGCAGTTCTTC
v_call: TRBV7-3; clone_size: .; j_call: TRBJ2-3; d_call: .; cdr3_aa: CASSAVGRTDTQYF; cdr3_nt: TGTGCCAGCAGCGCTGTGGGGAGGACAGATACGCAGTATTTT
v_call: TRBV5-1; clone_size: .; j_call: TRBJ2-2; d_call: TRBD1; cdr3_aa: CASSLTGETTGELFF; cdr3_nt: TGCGCCAGCAGCTTAACAGGGGAGACCACCGGGGAGCTGTTTTTT
v_call: TRBV6-1; clone_size: .; j_call: TRBJ2-7; d_call: TRBD1; cdr3_aa: CASSGWTGTYEQYF; cdr3_nt: TGTGCCAGCAGTGGTTGGACAGGAACCTACGAGCAGTACTTC
v_call: TRBV19; clone_size: .; j_call: TRBJ2-7; d_call: .; cdr3_aa: CASSISGPTYEQYF; cdr3_nt: TGTGCCAGTAGTATCTCTGGTCCTACCTACGAGCAGTACTTC
v_call: TRBV6-5; clone_size: .; j_call: TRBJ2-2; d_call: TRBD1; cdr3_aa: CASRKDRGNTGELFF; cdr3_nt: TGTGCCAGCAGAAAAGACAGGGGCAACACCGGGGAGCTGTTTTTT
v_call: TRBV5-1; clone_size: .; j_call: TRBJ1-3; d_call: .; cdr3_aa: CASSLVGASSGNTIYF; cdr3_nt: TGCGCCAGCAGCTTGGTTGGAGCTTCCTCTGGAAACACCATATATTTT
v_call: TRBV2; clone_size: .; j_call: TRBJ2-1; d_call: TRBD2; cdr3_aa: CASSGGRGDRNEQFF; cdr3_nt: TGTGCCAGCAGCGGGGGGAGGGGAGATAGGAATGAGCAGTTCTTC
v_call: TRBV7-6; clone_size: .; j_call: TRBJ2-1; d_call: .; cdr3_aa: CASGELGGPGQFF; cdr3_nt: TGTGCCAGCGGAGAGCTTGGAGGACCGGGGCAGTTCTTC
v_call: TRBV7-2; clone_size: .; j_call: TRBJ1-2; d_call: .; cdr3_aa: CASSWTFQGQDGYTF; cdr3_nt: TGTGCCAGCAGCTGGACCTTCCAGGGTCAGGACGGCTACACCTTC
v_call: TRBV28; clone_size: .; j_call: TRBJ1-4; d_call: .; cdr3_aa: CASSLARNEKLFF; cdr3_nt: TGTGCCAGCAGTTTGGCCCGAAATGAAAAACTGTTTTTT
v_call: TRBV11-2; clone_size: few; j_call: TRBJ1-1; d_call: TRBD1; cdr3_aa: CASSLQGVTEAFF; cdr3_nt: TGTGCCAGCAGTTTACAGGGGGTGACTGAAGCTTTCTTT
v_call: TRBV19; clone_size: .; j_call: TRBJ1-2; d_call: .; cdr3_aa: CASSGLEGKGNGYTF; cdr3_nt: TGTGCCAGTAGTGGGTTGGAGGGGAAAGGGAACGGCTACACCTTC
v_call: TRBV5-4; clone_size: .; j_call: TRBJ1-1; d_call: TRBD1; cdr3_aa: CASSRGGQGVGRDTEAFF; cdr3_nt: TGTGCCAGCAGCAGAGGGGGACAGGGAGTTGGTCGGGACACTGAAGCTTTCTTT
v_call: TRBV11-1; clone_size: .; j_call: TRBJ2-7; d_call: .; cdr3_aa: CASSSRAGRTYEQYF; cdr3_nt: TGTGCCAGCAGCTCCAGGGCGGGACGCACCTACGAGCAGTACTTC
v_call: TRBV28; clone_size: .; j_call: TRBJ2-1; d_call: .; cdr3_aa: CASSVGGSLYEQFF; cdr3_nt: TGTGCCAGCAGTGTCGGAGGGAGTCTGTATGAGCAGTTCTTC
v_call: TRBV7-2; clone_size: .; j_call: TRBJ2-7; d_call: TRBD1; cdr3_aa: CASSLQGQVSYEQYF; cdr3_nt: TGTGCCAGCAGCTTACAGGGACAGGTATCCTACGAGCAGTACTTC
v_call: TRBV7-6; clone_size: .; j_call: TRBJ2-7; d_call: .; cdr3_aa: CASSLGEVQYF; cdr3_nt: TGTGCCAGCAGCTTAGGAGAGGTGCAGTACTTC
v_call: TRBV5-1; clone_size: .; j_call: TRBJ2-1; d_call: TRBD2; cdr3_aa: CASSPLAGQNNEQFF; cdr3_nt: TGCGCCAGCAGCCCCCTAGCGGGACAAAACAATGAGCAGTTCTTC
v_call: TRBV5-6; clone_size: .; j_call: TRBJ1-1; d_call: .; cdr3_aa: CASSSAGVYTEAFF; cdr3_nt: TGTGCCAGCAGCTCGGCAGGGGTTTACACTGAAGCTTTCTTT
v_call: TRBV6-1; clone_size: .; j_call: TRBJ2-5; d_call: TRBD1; cdr3_aa: CASEGQGRRETQYF; cdr3_nt: TGTGCCAGCGAGGGACAGGGTCGGAGGGAGACCCAGTACTTC
v_call: TRBV7-2; clone_size: once; j_call: TRBJ2-7; d_call: TRBD2; cdr3_aa: CASSRSGGPSAYEQYF; cdr3_nt: TGTGCCAGCAGTCGGAGCGGGGGGCCTTCCGCCTACGAGCAGTACTTC
v_call: TRBV10-3; clone_size: .; j_call: TRBJ1-4; d_call: .; cdr3_aa: CAIRETATNEKLFF; cdr3_nt: TGTGCCATCAGGGAGACAGCAACTAATGAAAAACTGTTTTTT
v_call: TRBV7-9; clone_size: .; j_call: TRBJ1-3; d_call: TRBD1; cdr3_aa: CASRQGAGNTIYF; cdr3_nt: TGTGCCAGCAGACAGGGGGCTGGAAACACCATATATTTT
v_call: TRBV5-1; clone_size: .; j_call: TRBJ1-2; d_call: TRBD1; cdr3_aa: CASSPDRVRYGYTF; cdr3_nt: TGCGCCAGCAGCCCCGACAGGGTACGCTATGGCTACACCTTC
v_call: TRBV18; clone_size: .; j_call: TRBJ2-1; d_call: .; cdr3_aa: CASSGGERYNEQFF; cdr3_nt: TGTGCCAGCTCAGGAGGGGAAAGGTACAATGAGCAGTTCTTC
v_call: TRBV2; clone_size: .; j_call: TRBJ1-1; d_call: .; cdr3_aa: CASSEEGPGGAEAFF; cdr3_nt: TGTGCCAGCAGTGAAGAGGGCCCTGGGGGGGCTGAAGCTTTCTTT
v_call: TRBV19; clone_size: .; j_call: TRBJ2-2; d_call: .; cdr3_aa: CASSSRYRVDTGELFF; cdr3_nt: TGTGCCAGTAGTAGCCGATACAGGGTTGACACCGGGGAGCTGTTTTTT
v_call: TRBV4-3; clone_size: .; j_call: TRBJ1-4; d_call: .; cdr3_aa: CASSQEWGESEKLFF; cdr3_nt: TGCGCCAGCAGCCAAGAGTGGGGGGAAAGTGAAAAACTGTTTTTT
v_call: TRBV5-1; clone_size: .; j_call: TRBJ2-7; d_call: .; cdr3_aa: CASSWRGHDEQYF; cdr3_nt: TGCGCCAGCAGCTGGAGGGGGCACGACGAGCAGTACTTC
v_call: TRBV29-1; clone_size: .; j_call: TRBJ1-1; d_call: .; cdr3_aa: CSVDLIQGNGTEAFF; cdr3_nt: TGCAGCGTTGACCTCATACAGGGAAACGGTACTGAAGCTTTCTTT
v_call: TRBV5-1; clone_size: .; j_call: TRBJ2-5; d_call: .; cdr3_aa: CASRQEGETQYF; cdr3_nt: TGCGCCAGCAGGCAGGAGGGGGAGACCCAGTACTTC
v_call: TRBV9; clone_size: .; j_call: TRBJ1-5; d_call: .; cdr3_aa: CASSVGGRSNQPQHF; cdr3_nt: TGTGCCAGCAGCGTAGGAGGGCGAAGCAATCAGCCCCAGCATTTT
v_call: TRBV5-1; clone_size: few; j_call: TRBJ1-2; d_call: TRBD1; cdr3_aa: CASSLTGATDYGYTF; cdr3_nt: TGCGCCAGCAGCTTGACAGGGGCGACGGACTATGGCTACACCTTC